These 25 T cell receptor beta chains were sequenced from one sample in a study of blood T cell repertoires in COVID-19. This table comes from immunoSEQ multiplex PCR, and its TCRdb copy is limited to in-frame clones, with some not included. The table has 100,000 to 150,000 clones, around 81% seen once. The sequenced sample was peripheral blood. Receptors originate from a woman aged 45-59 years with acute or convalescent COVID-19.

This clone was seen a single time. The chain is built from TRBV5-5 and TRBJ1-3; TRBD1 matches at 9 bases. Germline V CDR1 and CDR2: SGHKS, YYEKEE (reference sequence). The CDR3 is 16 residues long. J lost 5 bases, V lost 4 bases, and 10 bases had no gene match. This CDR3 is CASSQTGGAARNTIYF. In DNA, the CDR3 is TGTGCCAGCAGCCAAACAGGGGGCGCAGCTAGAAACACCATATATTTT. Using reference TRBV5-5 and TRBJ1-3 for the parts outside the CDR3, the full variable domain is DAGVTQSPTHLIKTRGQQVTLRCSPISGHKSVSWYQQVLGQGPQFIFQYYEKEERGRGNFPDRFSARQFPNYSSELNVNALLLGDSALYLCASSQTGGAARNTIYFGEGSWLTVV.

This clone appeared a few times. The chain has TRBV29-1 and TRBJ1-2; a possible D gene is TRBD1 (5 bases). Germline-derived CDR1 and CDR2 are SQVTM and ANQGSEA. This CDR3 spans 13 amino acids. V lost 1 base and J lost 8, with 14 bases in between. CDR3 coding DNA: TGCAGCGTTGAAGGGGATGGGACTGGAGGCTACACCTTC. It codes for CSVEGDGTGGYTF.

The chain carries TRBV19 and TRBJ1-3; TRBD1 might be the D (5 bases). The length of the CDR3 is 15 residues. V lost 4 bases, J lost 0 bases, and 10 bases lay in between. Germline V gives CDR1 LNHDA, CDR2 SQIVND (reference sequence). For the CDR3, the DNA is TGTGCCAGTAGTAAGGACACTCGCTCTGGAAACACCATATATTTT. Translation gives CASSKDTRSGNTIYF.

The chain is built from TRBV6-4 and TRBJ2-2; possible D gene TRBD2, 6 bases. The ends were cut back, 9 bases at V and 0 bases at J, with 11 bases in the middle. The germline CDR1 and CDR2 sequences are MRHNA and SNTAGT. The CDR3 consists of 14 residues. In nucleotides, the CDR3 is TGTGCCAGTGCTAGCGCATCGAACACCGGGGAGCTGTTTTTT. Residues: CASASASNTGELFF.

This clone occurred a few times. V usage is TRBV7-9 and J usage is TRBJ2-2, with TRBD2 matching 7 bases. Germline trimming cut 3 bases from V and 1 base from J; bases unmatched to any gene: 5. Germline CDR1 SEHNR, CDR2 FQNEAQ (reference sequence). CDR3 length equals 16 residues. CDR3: CASSLATSLNTGELFF. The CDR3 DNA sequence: TGTGCCAGCAGCTTGGCGACTAGCCTGAACACCGGGGAGCTGTTTTTT.

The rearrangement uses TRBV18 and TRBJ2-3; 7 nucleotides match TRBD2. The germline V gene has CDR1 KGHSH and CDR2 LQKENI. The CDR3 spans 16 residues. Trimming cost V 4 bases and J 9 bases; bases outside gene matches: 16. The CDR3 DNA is TGTGCCAGCTCACGAGGGGAGGGCCCCCGGGTGGAGACGCAGTATTTT. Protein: CASSRGEGPRVETQYF.

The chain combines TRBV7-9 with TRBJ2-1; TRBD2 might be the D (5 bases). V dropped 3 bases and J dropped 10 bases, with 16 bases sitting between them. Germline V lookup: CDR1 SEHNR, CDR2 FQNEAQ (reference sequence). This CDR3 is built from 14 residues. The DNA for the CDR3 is TGTGCCAGCAGCTTTAACCTGCTAGCAAGCGAGCAGTTCTTC. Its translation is CASSFNLLASEQFF.

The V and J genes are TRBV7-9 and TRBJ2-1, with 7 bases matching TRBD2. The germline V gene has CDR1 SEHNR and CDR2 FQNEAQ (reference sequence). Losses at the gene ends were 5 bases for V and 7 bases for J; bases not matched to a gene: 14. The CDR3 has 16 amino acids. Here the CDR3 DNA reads TGTGCCAGCAGCCAGGGAGCCGGGGGGTTGGGGAATGAGCAGTTCTTC. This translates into CASSQGAGGLGNEQFF.

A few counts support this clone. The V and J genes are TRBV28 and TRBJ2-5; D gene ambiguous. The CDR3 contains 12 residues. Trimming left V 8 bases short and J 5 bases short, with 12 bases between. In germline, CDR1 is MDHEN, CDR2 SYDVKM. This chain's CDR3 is CASSLWAETQYF. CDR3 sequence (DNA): TGTGCCAGCTCATTATGGGCTGAGACCCAGTACTTC.

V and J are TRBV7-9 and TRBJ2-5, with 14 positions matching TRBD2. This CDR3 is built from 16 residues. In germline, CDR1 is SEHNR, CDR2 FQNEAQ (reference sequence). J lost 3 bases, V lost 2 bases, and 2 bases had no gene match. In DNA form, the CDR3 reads TGTGCCAGCAGCTTAAGGACTAGCGGGGGGAAAGAGACCCAGTACTTC. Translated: CASSLRTSGGKETQYF. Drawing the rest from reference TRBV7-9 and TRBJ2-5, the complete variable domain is DTGVSQNPRHKITKRGQNVTFRCDPISEHNRLYWYRQTLGQGPEFLTYFQNEAQLEKSRLLSDRFSAERPKGSFSTLEIQRTEQGDSAMYLCASSLRTSGGKETQYFGPGTRLLVL.

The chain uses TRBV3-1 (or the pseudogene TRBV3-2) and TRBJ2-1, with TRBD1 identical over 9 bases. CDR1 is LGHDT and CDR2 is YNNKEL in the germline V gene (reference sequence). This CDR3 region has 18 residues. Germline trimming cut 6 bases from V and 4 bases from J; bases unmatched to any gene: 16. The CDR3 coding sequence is TGTGCCAGCAGTGGGGGCGGGACAGGGTTCTTAGTTTACAATGAGCAGTTCTTC. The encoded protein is CASSGGGTGFLVYNEQFF.

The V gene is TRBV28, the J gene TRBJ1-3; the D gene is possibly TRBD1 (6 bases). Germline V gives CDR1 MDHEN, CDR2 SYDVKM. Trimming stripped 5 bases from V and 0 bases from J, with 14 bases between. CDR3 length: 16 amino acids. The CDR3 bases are TGTGCCAGCAGTAAACCGGGACAAGGCTCTGGAAACACCATATATTTT. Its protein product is CASSKPGQGSGNTIYF.

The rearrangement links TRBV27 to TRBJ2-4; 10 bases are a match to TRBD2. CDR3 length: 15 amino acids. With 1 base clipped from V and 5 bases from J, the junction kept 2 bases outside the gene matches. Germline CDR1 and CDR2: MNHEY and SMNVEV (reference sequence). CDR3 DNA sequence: TGTGCCAGCAGTTTATTAGCGGGAGGTCAAAACATTCAGTACTTC. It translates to CASSLLAGGQNIQYF.

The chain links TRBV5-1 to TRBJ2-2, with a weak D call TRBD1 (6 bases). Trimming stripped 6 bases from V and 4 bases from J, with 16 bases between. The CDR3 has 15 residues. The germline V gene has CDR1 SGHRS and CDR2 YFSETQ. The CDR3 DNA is TGCGCCAGCACACCCCAGGGGTTCGGCACCGGGGAGCTGTTTTTT. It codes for CASTPQGFGTGELFF.

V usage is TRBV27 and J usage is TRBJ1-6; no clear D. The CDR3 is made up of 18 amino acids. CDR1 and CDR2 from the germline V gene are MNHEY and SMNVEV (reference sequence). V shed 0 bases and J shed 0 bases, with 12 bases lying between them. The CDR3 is CASSLSRIGSSYNSPLHF. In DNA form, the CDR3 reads TGTGCCAGCAGTTTATCGAGGATCGGGAGCTCCTATAATTCACCCCTCCACTTT.

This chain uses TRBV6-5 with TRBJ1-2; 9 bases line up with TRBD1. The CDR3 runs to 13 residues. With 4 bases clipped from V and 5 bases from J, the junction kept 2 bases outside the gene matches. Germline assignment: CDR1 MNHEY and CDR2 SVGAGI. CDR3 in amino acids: CASSWGQGYGYTF. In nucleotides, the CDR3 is TGTGCCAGCAGTTGGGGACAGGGTTATGGCTACACCTTC.

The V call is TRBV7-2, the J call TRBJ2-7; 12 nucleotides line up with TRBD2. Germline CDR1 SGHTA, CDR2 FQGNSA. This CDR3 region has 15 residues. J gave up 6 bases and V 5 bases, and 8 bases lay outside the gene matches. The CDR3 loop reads CASSPQGLAGTEQYF. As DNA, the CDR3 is TGTGCCAGCAGCCCACAAGGACTAGCGGGAACCGAGCAGTACTTC.

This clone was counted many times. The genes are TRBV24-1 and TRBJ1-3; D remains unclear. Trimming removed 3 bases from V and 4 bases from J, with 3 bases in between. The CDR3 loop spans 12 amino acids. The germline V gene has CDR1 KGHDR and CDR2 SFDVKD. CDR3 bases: TGTGCCACCAGTGATGCGGGAAACACCATATATTTT. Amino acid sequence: CATSDAGNTIYF.

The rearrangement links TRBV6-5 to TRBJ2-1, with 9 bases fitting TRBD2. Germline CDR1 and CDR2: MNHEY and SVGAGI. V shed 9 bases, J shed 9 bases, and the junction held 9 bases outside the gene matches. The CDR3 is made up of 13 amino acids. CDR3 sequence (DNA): TGTGCCAGTGGGCTAGCGGGGATGGGTGAGCAGTTCTTC. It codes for CASGLAGMGEQFF.

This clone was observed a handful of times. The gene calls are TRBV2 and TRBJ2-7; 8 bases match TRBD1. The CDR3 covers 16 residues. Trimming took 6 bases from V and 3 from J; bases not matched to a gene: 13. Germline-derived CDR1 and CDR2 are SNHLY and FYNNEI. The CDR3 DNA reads TGTGCCAGCAGGGAGCGGTCTGGCGACAGGGGCTACGAGCAGTACTTC. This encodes CASRERSGDRGYEQYF.

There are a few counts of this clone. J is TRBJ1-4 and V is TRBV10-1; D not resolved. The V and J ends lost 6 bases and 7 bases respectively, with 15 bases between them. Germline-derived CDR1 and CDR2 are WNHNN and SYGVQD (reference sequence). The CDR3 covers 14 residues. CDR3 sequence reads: CASSPGNAGEKLFF. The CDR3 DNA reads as TGCGCCAGCAGCCCGGGGAACGCGGGTGAAAAACTGTTTTTT.

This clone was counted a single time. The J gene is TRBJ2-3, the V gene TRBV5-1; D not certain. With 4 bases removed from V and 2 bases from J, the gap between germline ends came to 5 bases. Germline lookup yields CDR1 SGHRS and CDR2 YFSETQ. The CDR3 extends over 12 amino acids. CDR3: CASSPPTDTQYF. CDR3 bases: TGCGCCAGCAGCCCTCCCACAGATACGCAGTATTTT.

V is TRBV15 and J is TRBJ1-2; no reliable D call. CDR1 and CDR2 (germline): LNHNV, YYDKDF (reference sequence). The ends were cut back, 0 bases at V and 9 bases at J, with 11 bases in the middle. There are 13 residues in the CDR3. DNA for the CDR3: TGTGCCACCAGCAGAGATTTGGCAGACAGCTACACCTTC. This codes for CATSRDLADSYTF.

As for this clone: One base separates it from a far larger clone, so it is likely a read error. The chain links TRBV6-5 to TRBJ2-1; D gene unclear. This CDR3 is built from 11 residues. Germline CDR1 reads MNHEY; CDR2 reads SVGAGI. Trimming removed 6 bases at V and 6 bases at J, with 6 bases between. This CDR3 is CASSQRNEQFF. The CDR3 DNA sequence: TGTGCCAGCAGCCAGCGCAATGAGCAGTTCTTC.

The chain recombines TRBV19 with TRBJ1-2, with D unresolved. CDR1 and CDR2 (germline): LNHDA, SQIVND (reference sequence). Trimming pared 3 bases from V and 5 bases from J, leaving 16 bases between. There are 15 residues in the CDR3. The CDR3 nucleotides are TGTGCCAGTAGTATGCCGGGATTCCCATCATATGGCTACACCTTC. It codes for CASSMPGFPSYGYTF. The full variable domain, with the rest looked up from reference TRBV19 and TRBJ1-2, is DGGITQSPKYLFRKEGQNVTLSCEQNLNHDAMYWYRQDPGQGLRLIYYSQIVNDFQKGDIAEGYSVSREKKESFPLTVTSAQKNPTAFYLCASSMPGFPSYGYTFGSGTRLTVV.